Below are 19 T cell receptor beta chains sequenced from a single sample in a study of blood T cell repertoires in COVID-19. Only in-frame clones appear in the TCRdb table, and some are missing; sequencing was by immunoSEQ multiplex PCR. This sample has roughly 410,000 clones; 89% occur once, and the top ten carry 1.5% to 1.8%. The source material was peripheral blood. Receptors were obtained from a woman aged 40-49 years with COVID-19, enrolled during active disease.

The sample holds one count of this clone. This sequence joins TRBV6-2 or TRBV6-3 and TRBJ1-1; 7 bases fit TRBD1. The CDR3 runs to 16 residues. CDR1 and CDR2 from the germline V gene are MNHEY and SVGEGT. The ends lost 5 bases at V and 11 bases at J; junction bases unmatched: 20. In DNA, the CDR3 is TGTGCCAGCAGTATCCGCTTAGTCGACAGGGACAAGGGGGCTTTCTTT. It yields the protein CASSIRLVDRDKGAFF.

The V call is TRBV29-1, the J call TRBJ1-1; 10 nucleotides align to TRBD1. Germline values: CDR1 SQVTM, CDR2 ANQGSEA. Trimming took 6 bases from V and 4 from J; bases not matched to a gene: 8. This CDR3 spans 14 amino acids. The CDR3 reads CSVTMGQGSTEAFF. CDR3 nucleotide sequence: TGCAGCGTGACCATGGGACAGGGGTCCACTGAAGCTTTCTTT.

This clone was seen once. This chain links TRBV18 with TRBJ1-1, with D possibly matching TRBD1 (6 bases). The CDR3 spans 14 residues. In germline, CDR1 is KGHSH, CDR2 LQKENI. With 2 bases removed from V and 3 bases from J, the gap between germline ends came to 10 bases. CDR3 coding DNA: TGTGCCAGCTCACCATCACAGGGCGACACTGAAGCTTTCTTT. Translating gives CASSPSQGDTEAFF.

CDR3 amino acids: CAWSPGTSFYSNQPQHF. CDR3 DNA: TGTGCCTGGAGCCCCGGGACATCGTTTTATAGCAATCAGCCCCAGCATTTT. The chain joins TRBV30 to TRBJ1-5, with D possibly matching TRBD1 (6 bases). Germline assignment: CDR1 GTSNPN and CDR2 SVGIG (reference sequence). V shed 3 bases and J shed 0 bases, with 18 bases lying between them. The CDR3 has 17 residues.

This clone was seen once. The gene calls are TRBV15 and TRBJ2-3, with 7 bases fitting TRBD1. The V segment lost 1 base and the J segment 0 bases; nucleotides outside the gene matches: 4. CDR1 and CDR2 (germline): LNHNV, YYDKDF (reference sequence). The CDR3 spans 16 residues. The CDR3 loop reads CATSRATGASTDTQYF. The CDR3 nucleotides are TGTGCCACCAGCAGAGCTACAGGGGCTAGCACAGATACGCAGTATTTT.

The gene calls are TRBV5-1 and TRBJ2-7; TRBD1 matches at 10 bases. Trimming removed 0 bases from V and 6 bases from J; junction bases left unmatched: 0. Germline V gene lookup returns CDR1 SGHRS and CDR2 YFSETQ. CDR3 length: 13 amino acids. The CDR3 spells CASSLGDRGEQYF. The CDR3 nucleotides are TGCGCCAGCAGCTTGGGGGACAGGGGCGAGCAGTACTTC.

The chain has TRBV2 and TRBJ1-1, with 7 bases matching TRBD1. Trimming took 6 bases from V and 1 from J; bases not matched to a gene: 2. Germline V gene sequence: CDR1 SNHLY, CDR2 FYNNEI. This CDR3 comprises 13 residues. CDR3 in amino acids: CASRGQWNTEAFF. The DNA of the CDR3 is TGTGCCAGCAGGGGACAGTGGAACACTGAAGCTTTCTTT.

The chain has TRBV2 and TRBJ1-1, with a weak D call TRBD1 (6 bases). V was trimmed by 7 bases and J by 1 base, leaving 10 bases between them. From germline, CDR1 is SNHLY and CDR2 FYNNEI. The CDR3 loop spans 13 amino acids. CDR3 DNA: TGTGCCAGCATTGGACAGTCGAACACTGAAGCTTTCTTT. Amino acid sequence: CASIGQSNTEAFF.

The rearrangement links TRBV18 to TRBJ1-2, with D maybe TRBD1 (6 bases). The CDR3 runs to 15 residues. V dropped 1 base and J dropped 5 bases, with 14 bases sitting between them. From germline, CDR1 is KGHSH and CDR2 LQKENI. The DNA for the CDR3 is TGTGCCAGCTCACCACAGGGGGGGGCCCAGTATGGCTACACCTTC. This sequence encodes CASSPQGGAQYGYTF.

This clone was picked up one time. The chain links TRBV3-1 (or the pseudogene TRBV3-2) to TRBJ1-4, with D hard to call. This CDR3 is built from 13 residues. From germline, CDR1 is LGHDT and CDR2 YNNKEL (reference sequence). V gave up 4 bases and J gave up 5 bases, with 8 bases separating them. In nucleotides, the CDR3 is TGTGCCAGCAGCCCGGGGAGAAATGAAAAACTGTTTTTT. Its translation is CASSPGRNEKLFF.

This clone was detected only once. The V gene is TRBV18, the J gene TRBJ1-2; 8 nucleotides agree with TRBD1. The germline V gene encodes CDR1 KGHSH and CDR2 LQKENI. With V trimmed by 4 bases and J by 7 bases, 5 bases remained unmatched. This CDR3 contains 13 residues. CDR3 in DNA: TGTGCCAGCTCACGCCAGGGGGCTGCTGGCTACACCTTC. This translates into CASSRQGAAGYTF.

This clone has more than one count but fewer than ten. The V gene is TRBV11-2, the J gene TRBJ1-5; 11 nucleotides match TRBD1. The CDR3 extends over 15 amino acids. The V gene end was trimmed by 5 bases and the J gene end by 6 bases; junction bases not matched to a gene: 6. Germline V gene data show CDR1 as SGHAT and CDR2 as FQNNGV. This chain's CDR3 is CASSHGTGGAQPQHF. DNA of the CDR3: TGTGCCAGCAGCCACGGGACAGGGGGGGCTCAGCCCCAGCATTTT.

Comment on this clone: Within the sample, other DNA sequences also encode this same CDR3. The CDR3: CASSLLPSYEQYF. The CDR3 nucleotides read TGTGCCAGCAGTCTCCTCCCGTCCTACGAGCAGTACTTC. The chain is built from TRBV27 and TRBJ2-7; unclear D gene. Trimming removed 5 bases from V and 1 base from J, with 9 bases in between. Germline-derived CDR1 and CDR2 are MNHEY and SMNVEV (reference sequence). The CDR3 is 13 amino acids.

This sequence joins TRBV7-9 and TRBJ1-1; D is unresolved. The V gene lost 1 base and the J gene lost 8 bases, with 11 bases spanning the gap. In germline, CDR1 is SEHNR, CDR2 FQNEAQ (reference sequence). This CDR3 has 13 amino acids. The CDR3 here is CASSLVGAAEAFF. As DNA, the CDR3 is TGTGCCAGCAGCTTAGTAGGAGCAGCCGAAGCTTTCTTT.

This chain joins TRBV9 and TRBJ1-6; a possible D gene is TRBD1 (5 bases). CDR1 is SGDLS, CDR2 YYNGEE, per germline. CDR3 size: 15 residues. The V end lost 0 bases, the J end lost 6 bases, and 10 bases lay between the germline ends. CDR3 sequence reads: CASSVAQGGNSPLHF. The CDR3 coding sequence is TGTGCCAGCAGCGTAGCGCAGGGAGGTAATTCACCCCTCCACTTT. The whole variable domain, filled in from reference TRBV9 and TRBJ1-6, reads DSGVTQTPKHLITATGQRVTLRCSPRSGDLSVYWYQQSLDQGLQFLIQYYNGEERAKGNILERFSAQQFPDLHSELNLSSLELGDSALYFCASSVAQGGNSPLHFGNGTRLTVT.

This chain joins TRBV21-1 and TRBJ2-3; no DNA check was done on the table's D call, TRBD2. TRBV21-1 is a pseudogene locus. The CDR3 runs to 18 residues. The CDR3 sequence is CASSKAAASGRFGDTQYF. CDR3 sequence (DNA): TGTGCCAGCAGCAAAGCGGCGGCTAGCGGGAGGTTTGGTGATACGCAGTATTTT.

In regard to this clone: At one end the junction does not follow the germline gene, possibly because of a read error. CDR3 sequence (DNA): TGTGCTAGCAGCTTAGGCGGCAGCCAAGAGACCCAGTACTTC. Its protein product is CASSLGGSQETQYF. The V gene is TRBV7-7, the J gene TRBJ2-5; no clear D. The CDR3 extends over 14 amino acids. Germline values: CDR1 SSHAT, CDR2 FNYEAQ (reference sequence). The complete variable domain, with remaining parts taken from reference TRBV7-7 and TRBJ2-5, reads GAGVSQSPRYKVTKRGQDVTLRCDPISSHATLYWYQQALGQGPEFLTYFNYEAQPDKSGLPSDRFSAERPEGSISTLTIQRTEQRDSAMYRCASSLGGSQETQYFGPGTRLLVL.

In regard to this clone: Relative to the germline gene, one junction end is altered; a read error may explain this. The V and J genes are TRBV7-7 and TRBJ1-1, with TRBD1 matching 10 bases. This CDR3 is built from 14 residues. Germline-derived CDR1 and CDR2 are SSHAT and FNYEAQ (reference sequence). CDR3 nucleotides: TGTGCTAGCAGCTTCGAAGGGACAGGGGCGAGCGCTTTCTTT. This encodes CASSFEGTGASAFF.

The chain is built from TRBV7-2 and TRBJ2-7; 7 bases map to TRBD1. The CDR3 sequence is 13 residues long. Losses at the gene ends were 3 bases for V and 3 bases for J; bases not matched to a gene: 2. CDR1 and CDR2 from the germline V gene are SGHTA and FQGNSA. CDR3 protein: CASSFSGGYEQYF. CDR3 in DNA: TGTGCCAGCAGCTTCTCAGGGGGCTACGAGCAGTACTTC.